Presented here are 12 T cell receptor beta chains from one specimen sequenced in a study of beta chain features in type 1 diabetes. Regarding the study as a whole: Within each of all four CD4+ subsets, Type 1 diabetes patients had TCRB CDR3s that were moderately but significantly shorter.

The antigens for these receptors are not known. What was sequenced were expressed TCRB transcripts, since all of the isolated RNA had been reverse transcribed. Libraries were prepared by immunoSEQ multiplex PCR; TCRdb keeps only in-frame clonotypes and omits some of them. In the table there are 640,000 or so clones, over 12% of which are singletons. Material: naive CD4+ T cells from blood. The origin of the receptors is a young man with type 1 diabetes.

This chain connects TRBV29-1 to TRBJ2-7; the D gene is possibly TRBD1 (6 bases). Trimming cost V 6 bases and J 2 bases, with 17 bases left between them. CDR1 is SQVTM and CDR2 is ANQGSEA in the germline V gene. CDR3 length: 14 residues. The CDR3 is CSVGRTASAYEQYF. CDR3 bases: TGCAGCGTAGGAAGGACAGCGTCAGCCTACGAGCAGTACTTC.

This clone was seen a handful of times. The chain combines TRBV7-9 with TRBJ2-1; 8 bases map to TRBD1. V was pared by 1 base and J by 8 bases, with 7 bases of the junction left unmatched. Per germline, CDR1 SEHNR and CDR2 FQNEAQ (reference sequence). The CDR3 consists of 15 residues. The CDR3 sequence: CASSLVAGGADEQFF. In DNA, the CDR3 is TGTGCCAGCAGCTTAGTGGCAGGGGGCGCGGATGAGCAGTTCTTC.

The chain carries TRBV9 and TRBJ1-5; 7 nucleotides match TRBD1. The CDR3 is 18 amino acids. J was trimmed by 5 bases and V by 0 bases; bases with no gene match: 14. Germline values: CDR1 SGDLS, CDR2 YYNGEE. CDR3 coding DNA: TGTGCCAGCAGCGTAGGAAGGATCCCCGGGACAGAAGATCAGCCCCAGCATTTT. Encoded protein: CASSVGRIPGTEDQPQHF.

On this clone itself: This same CDR3 is encoded by further DNA sequences in the sample. The genes are TRBV30 and TRBJ1-3; D gene ambiguous. Germline V gene lookup returns CDR1 GTSNPN and CDR2 SVGIG (reference sequence). The V and J ends lost 1 base and 0 bases respectively, with 7 bases between them. This CDR3 region has 14 residues. CDR3 region: CAWSETYSGNTIYF. Written as DNA, the CDR3 is TGTGCCTGGAGTGAAACGTACTCTGGAAACACCATATATTTT.

There are a few counts of this clone. This chain links TRBV29-1 with TRBJ2-1; 9 positions match TRBD2. Germline V lookup: CDR1 SQVTM, CDR2 ANQGSEA. V was pared by 2 bases and J by 3 bases, with 2 bases of the junction left unmatched. The CDR3 runs to 14 residues. The DNA of the CDR3 is TGCAGCGTTGAAAGCGGGGGGTTCTACAATGAGCAGTTCTTC. This gives the protein CSVESGGFYNEQFF.

In its sample, this clone was seen a few times. The genes are TRBV29-1 and TRBJ1-1; D gene unclear. The CDR3 runs to 13 residues. CDR1 and CDR2 from the germline V gene are SQVTM and ANQGSEA. V lost 4 bases, J lost 4 bases, and 13 bases lay in between. The CDR3 loop reads CSVALLSGTEAFF. CDR3 DNA: TGCAGCGTTGCCTTGCTTAGTGGCACTGAAGCTTTCTTT. The full variable domain, completed using reference TRBV29-1 and TRBJ1-1, is SAVISQKPSRDICQRGTSLTIQCQVDSQVTMMFWYRQQPGQSLTLIATANQGSEATYESGFVIDKFPISRPNLTFSTLTVSNMSPEDSSIYLCSVALLSGTEAFFGQGTRLTVV.

This clone turned up a few times. The chain is built from TRBV2 and TRBJ2-1, with a tentative D call TRBD2 (6 bases). The V end lost 0 bases, the J end lost 7 bases, and 10 bases lay between the germline ends. The germline CDR1 and CDR2 sequences are SNHLY and FYNNEI. The CDR3 sequence is 14 residues long. CDR3 nucleotide sequence: TGTGCCAGCAGTGAAGCGCCTAGCGCGAATGAGCAGTTCTTC. Translating it yields CASSEAPSANEQFF.

The chain combines TRBV5-1 with TRBJ2-3, with 11 nucleotides matching TRBD2. CDR1 and CDR2 from the germline V gene are SGHRS and YFSETQ. CDR3 length: 16 residues. Trimming cost V 4 bases and J 2 bases; bases outside gene matches: 6. CDR3 DNA: TGCGCCAGCAGCAACGGACTAGCGGGTAACACAGATACGCAGTATTTT. It translates to CASSNGLAGNTDTQYF. The variable domain in full, completed from reference TRBV5-1 and TRBJ2-3, reads KAGVTQTPRYLIKTRGQQVTLSCSPISGHRSVSWYQQTPGQGLQFLFEYFSETQRNKGNFPGRFSGRQFSNSRSEMNVSTLELGDSALYLCASSNGLAGNTDTQYFGPGTRLTVL.

The rearrangement uses TRBV28 and TRBJ2-4; no clear D gene. The ends were cut back, 4 bases at V and 3 bases at J, with 13 bases in the middle. CDR3 size: 15 residues. Germline V gene sequence: CDR1 MDHEN, CDR2 SYDVKM. The DNA of the CDR3 is TGTGCCAGCAGTTCGGTGGGGTCAGGCAAAAACATTCAGTACTTC. It codes for CASSSVGSGKNIQYF.

The chain recombines TRBV11-2 with TRBJ2-7, with D perhaps assigned TRBD1 or TRBD2 (5 bases each). Germline V lookup: CDR1 SGHAT, CDR2 FQNNGV. V was trimmed by 1 base and J by 2 bases, leaving 12 bases between them. The CDR3 is 15 amino acids. The CDR3 region is CASSLGRDRAYEQYF. DNA of the CDR3: TGTGCCAGCAGCTTAGGAAGGGACCGGGCCTACGAGCAGTACTTC.

This clone was counted only a few times. The chain combines TRBV14 with TRBJ2-2; the D is unclear. The V and J ends lost 5 bases and 4 bases respectively, with 17 bases between them. Germline V CDR1 and CDR2: SGHDN, FVKESK. CDR3 size: 16 residues. The CDR3 DNA follows: TGTGCCAGCAGCTACAACACGCCTAGGATCACCGGGGAGCTGTTTTTT. This encodes CASSYNTPRITGELFF. The whole variable domain, remainder taken from reference TRBV14 and TRBJ2-2, is EAGVTQFPSHSVIEKGQTVTLRCDPISGHDNLYWYRRVMGKEIKFLLHFVKESKQDESGMPNNRFLAERTGGTYSTLKVQPAELEDSGVYFCASSYNTPRITGELFFGEGSRLTVL.

V is TRBV9 and J is TRBJ2-1; D might be TRBD2 (6 bases). The CDR3 is 15 amino acids. V dropped 0 bases and J dropped 4 bases, with 11 bases sitting between them. Germline CDR1 SGDLS, CDR2 YYNGEE. CDR3 sequence: CASSVEGLQYNEQFF. The DNA for the CDR3 is TGTGCCAGCAGCGTAGAGGGACTTCAATACAATGAGCAGTTCTTC.